The 13 T cell receptor beta chains presented below share a single source sample, sequenced in a study of cytomegalovirus exposure and HLA in healthy donors (dated by TCRdb to the late 2010s). Library construction relied on the immunoSEQ multiplex PCR assay. A mixture of 60 forward primers for TCR Vbeta segments and 13 reverse primers for TCR Jbeta segments was used in the multiplex PCR. The table was pulled from immuneACCESS by TCRdb, which kept in-frame rearrangements only. Such tables lose some clones; where checked, under half of the loss comes from unresolved V genes, and the rest has no known cause. This sample has 140,000 or so clones in its table, and approximately 67% of those were observed once. 6.5% of the sample rests with the top ten. Sequencing used PBMCs. These receptors were taken from an older woman in good health and CMV-seronegative.

This chain links TRBV7-6 with TRBJ2-2; maybe TRBD1 (5 bases). Germline V gene lookup returns CDR1 SGHVS and CDR2 FNYEAQ. The CDR3 loop spans 16 amino acids. Trimming shortened V by 1 base and J by 6 bases, and 15 bases separated the two germline ends. The CDR3 DNA follows: TGTGCCAGCAGCTTAGTTGCAGGGTCGTCATCCGGGGAGCTGTTTTTT. This codes for CASSLVAGSSSGELFF.

The chain is built from TRBV28 and TRBJ2-1, with D possibly TRBD2 on 7 matching bases. Per the germline V gene, CDR1 is MDHEN and CDR2 is SYDVKM. Trimming left V 2 bases short and J 2 bases short, with 16 bases between. This CDR3 has 17 amino acids. The CDR3 here is CASSLPGGSGTYNEQFF. The DNA for the CDR3 is TGTGCCAGCAGTTTACCGGGGGGCAGCGGGACCTACAATGAGCAGTTCTTC. Based on the CDR3 plus reference TRBV28 and TRBJ2-1, the full variable domain is DVKVTQSSRYLVKRTGEKVFLECVQDMDHENMFWYRQDPGLGLRLIYFSYDVKMKEKGDIPEGYSVSREKKERFSLILESASTNQTSMYLCASSLPGGSGTYNEQFFGPGTRLTVL.

This clone came up a few times. This sequence joins TRBV29-1 and TRBJ1-1; D is perhaps TRBD1 (5 bases). The germline gives CDR1 SQVTM, CDR2 ANQGSEA. Between the trimmed V and J ends, which lost 4 bases and 2 bases, there was a span of 20 bases. This CDR3 region has 16 residues. CDR3: CSVGGRGVKGNTEAFF. The CDR3, as DNA: TGCAGCGTTGGAGGGAGGGGCGTGAAGGGAAACACTGAAGCTTTCTTT. Full variable domain (rest looked up from reference TRBV29-1 and TRBJ1-1): SAVISQKPSRDICQRGTSLTIQCQVDSQVTMMFWYRQQPGQSLTLIATANQGSEATYESGFVIDKFPISRPNLTFSTLTVSNMSPEDSSIYLCSVGGRGVKGNTEAFFGQGTRLTVV.

V usage is TRBV19 and J usage is TRBJ1-5; 7 bases agree with TRBD1. V gave up 4 bases and J gave up 3 bases; unmatched junction bases: 6. This CDR3 region has 15 residues. Germline lookup yields CDR1 LNHDA and CDR2 SQIVND (reference sequence). CDR3 protein: CASSTRQGVNQPQHF. CDR3 nucleotides: TGTGCCAGTAGTACCCGACAGGGAGTCAATCAGCCCCAGCATTTT. The whole variable domain, filled in from reference TRBV19 and TRBJ1-5, reads DGGITQSPKYLFRKEGQNVTLSCEQNLNHDAMYWYRQDPGQGLRLIYYSQIVNDFQKGDIAEGYSVSREKKESFPLTVTSAQKNPTAFYLCASSTRQGVNQPQHFGDGTRLSIL.

The chain recombines TRBV5-6 with TRBJ2-7, with 8 bases matching TRBD1. Per the germline V gene, CDR1 is SGHDT and CDR2 is YYEEEE. The trim removed 4 bases at V and 0 bases at J, leaving 9 bases unmatched. The CDR3 runs 16 residues. CDR3 protein: CASSITQGASSYEQYF. As DNA, the CDR3 is TGTGCCAGCAGCATCACTCAGGGGGCTAGCTCCTACGAGCAGTACTTC.

The gene calls are TRBV29-1 and TRBJ1-2; maybe TRBD1 (5 bases). The CDR3 runs 12 residues. CDR1 is SQVTM, CDR2 ANQGSEA, per germline. V lost 5 bases to trimming and J lost 8 bases, with 15 bases between them. CDR3 nucleotide sequence: TGCAGCGTTCCCACCGGGGGTGCCGGCTACACCTTC. As protein: CSVPTGGAGYTF.

The table lists this clone with a few counts. The chain is built from TRBV5-1 and TRBJ2-5, with 8 bases lining up with TRBD1. The J call is uncertain, as TRBJ2-7 better fits the DNA end. This CDR3 region has 13 residues. The germline gives CDR1 SGHRS, CDR2 YFSETQ. This CDR3 reads CASSLGQGPEQYF. CDR3 DNA sequence: TGCGCCAGCAGCTTGGGACAGGGGCCCGAGCAGTACTTC.

The chain employs TRBV2 and TRBJ2-3, with D tentatively TRBD1 (5 bases). The CDR3 has 15 residues. V lost 2 bases, J lost 1 base, and 10 bases lay in between. Germline CDR1 reads SNHLY; CDR2 reads FYNNEI. In DNA, the CDR3 is TGTGCCAGCAGTGAACAGGGTGGGGGCACAGATACGCAGTATTTT. It is translated as CASSEQGGGTDTQYF.

This clone has more than one count but fewer than ten. The chain links TRBV28 to TRBJ2-5; 11 nucleotides align to TRBD2. Germline V gene data show CDR1 as MDHEN and CDR2 as SYDVKM. This CDR3 spans 15 amino acids. After removal of 5 bases from V and 2 bases from J, the junction contained 4 bases not matched to a gene. The CDR3 nucleotides are TGTGCCAGCAGTAGGACTAGCGGGCCACAAGAGACCCAGTACTTC. Protein: CASSRTSGPQETQYF.

The chain recombines TRBV7-3 with TRBJ2-2; D ambiguous. V was trimmed by 4 bases and J by 6 bases, leaving 9 bases between them. The CDR3 sequence is 13 residues long. The germline gives CDR1 SGHTA, CDR2 FQGTGA. CDR3 nucleotides: TGTGCCAGCAGCTCCGCCCGCGCCGGGGAGCTGTTTTTT. Translation: CASSSARAGELFF.

The sample holds a few counts of this clone. The chain joins TRBV9 to TRBJ1-1; D unresolved. The germline CDR1 and CDR2 sequences are SGDLS and YYNGEE. V lost 4 bases, J lost 5 bases, and 21 bases lay in between. The CDR3 has 16 amino acids. CDR3 sequence reads: CASSPTIWRGGTEAFF. CDR3 bases: TGTGCCAGCAGCCCGACCATTTGGCGGGGTGGAACTGAAGCTTTCTTT. Combining the CDR3 with reference TRBV9 and TRBJ1-1 gives the whole variable domain DSGVTQTPKHLITATGQRVTLRCSPRSGDLSVYWYQQSLDQGLQFLIQYYNGEERAKGNILERFSAQQFPDLHSELNLSSLELGDSALYFCASSPTIWRGGTEAFFGQGTRLTVV.

The J gene is TRBJ1-4, the V gene TRBV25-1, with a possible D match to TRBD1 (6 bases). Germline loops: CDR1 MGHDK, CDR2 SYGVNS. V dropped 3 bases and J dropped 4 bases, with 15 bases sitting between them. The CDR3 length is 16 residues. For the CDR3, the DNA is TGTGCCAGCAGTGATTCGGGGGGGCAGGTTAATGAAAAACTGTTTTTT. Encoded protein: CASSDSGGQVNEKLFF.

A note on this clone: Other DNA sequences from this sample encode an identical CDR3 as well. The chain employs TRBV9 and TRBJ2-5; 13 bases match TRBD2. Germline V lookup: CDR1 SGDLS, CDR2 YYNGEE. The ends lost 0 bases at V and 4 bases at J; junction bases unmatched: 0. The CDR3 totals 15 residues. CDR3: CASSVGTSGGETQYF. CDR3 coding DNA: TGTGCCAGCAGCGTAGGGACTAGCGGGGGAGAGACCCAGTACTTC. The variable domain in full, with the rest retrieved from reference TRBV9 and TRBJ2-5, is DSGVTQTPKHLITATGQRVTLRCSPRSGDLSVYWYQQSLDQGLQFLIQYYNGEERAKGNILERFSAQQFPDLHSELNLSSLELGDSALYFCASSVGTSGGETQYFGPGTRLLVL.